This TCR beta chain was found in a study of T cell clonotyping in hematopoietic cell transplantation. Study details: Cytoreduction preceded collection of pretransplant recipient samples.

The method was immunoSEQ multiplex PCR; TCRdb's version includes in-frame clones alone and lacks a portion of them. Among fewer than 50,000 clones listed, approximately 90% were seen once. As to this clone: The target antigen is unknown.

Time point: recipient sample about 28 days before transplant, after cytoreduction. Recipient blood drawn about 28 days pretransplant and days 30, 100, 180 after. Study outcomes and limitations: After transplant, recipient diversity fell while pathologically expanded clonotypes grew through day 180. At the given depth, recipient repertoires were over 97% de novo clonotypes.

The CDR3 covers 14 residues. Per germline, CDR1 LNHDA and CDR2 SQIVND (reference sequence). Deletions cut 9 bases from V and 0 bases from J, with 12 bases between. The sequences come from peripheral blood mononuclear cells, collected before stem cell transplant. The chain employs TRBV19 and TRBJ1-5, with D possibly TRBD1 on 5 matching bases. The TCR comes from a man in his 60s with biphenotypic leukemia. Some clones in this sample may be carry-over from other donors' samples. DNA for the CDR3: TGTGCCAGCTGGGGGTTAGGTAGCAATCAGCCCCAGCATTTT. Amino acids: CASWGLGSNQPQHF.